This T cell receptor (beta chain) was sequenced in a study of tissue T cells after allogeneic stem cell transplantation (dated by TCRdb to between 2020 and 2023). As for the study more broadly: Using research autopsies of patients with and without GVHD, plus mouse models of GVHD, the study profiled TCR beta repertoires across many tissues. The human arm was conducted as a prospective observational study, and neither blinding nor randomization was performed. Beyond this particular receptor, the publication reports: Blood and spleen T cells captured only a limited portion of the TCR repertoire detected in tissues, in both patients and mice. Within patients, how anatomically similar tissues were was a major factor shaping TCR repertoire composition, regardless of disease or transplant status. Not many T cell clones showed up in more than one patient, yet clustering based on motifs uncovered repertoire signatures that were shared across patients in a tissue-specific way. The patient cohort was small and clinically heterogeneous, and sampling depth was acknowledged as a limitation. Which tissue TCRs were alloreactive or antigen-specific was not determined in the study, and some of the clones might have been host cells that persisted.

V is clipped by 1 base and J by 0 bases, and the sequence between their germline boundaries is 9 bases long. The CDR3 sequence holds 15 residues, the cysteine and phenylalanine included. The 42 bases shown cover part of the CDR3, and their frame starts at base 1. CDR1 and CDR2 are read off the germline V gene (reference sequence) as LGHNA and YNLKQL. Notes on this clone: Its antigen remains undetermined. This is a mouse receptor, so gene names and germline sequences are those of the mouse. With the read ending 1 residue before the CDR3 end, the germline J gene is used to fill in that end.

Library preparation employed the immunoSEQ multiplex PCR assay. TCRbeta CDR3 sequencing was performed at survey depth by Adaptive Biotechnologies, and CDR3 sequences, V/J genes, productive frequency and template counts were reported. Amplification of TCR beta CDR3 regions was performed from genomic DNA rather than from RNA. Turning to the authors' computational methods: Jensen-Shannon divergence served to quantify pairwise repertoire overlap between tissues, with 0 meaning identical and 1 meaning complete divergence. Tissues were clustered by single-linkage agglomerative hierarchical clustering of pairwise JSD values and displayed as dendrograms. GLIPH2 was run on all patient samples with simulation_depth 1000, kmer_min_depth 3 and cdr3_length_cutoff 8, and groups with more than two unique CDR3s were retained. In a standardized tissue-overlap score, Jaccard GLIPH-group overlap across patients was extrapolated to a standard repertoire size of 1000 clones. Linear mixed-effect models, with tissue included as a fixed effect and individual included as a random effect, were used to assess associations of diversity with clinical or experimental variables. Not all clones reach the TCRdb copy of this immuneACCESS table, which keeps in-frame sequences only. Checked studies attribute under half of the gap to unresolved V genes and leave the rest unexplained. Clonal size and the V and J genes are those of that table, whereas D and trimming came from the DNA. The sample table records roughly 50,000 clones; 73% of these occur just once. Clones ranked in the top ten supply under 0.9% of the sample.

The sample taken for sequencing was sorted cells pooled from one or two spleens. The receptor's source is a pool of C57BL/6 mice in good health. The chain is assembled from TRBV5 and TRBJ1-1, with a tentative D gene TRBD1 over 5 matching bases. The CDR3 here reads CASSQVWGANTEVFF. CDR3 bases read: TGTGCCAGCAGCCAAGTCTGGGGGGCAAACACAGAAGTCTTC.